These T cell receptor beta chains were read from a single sample in a study of T cells after yellow fever vaccination. TCRdb reprocessed the 5' RACE reads with MiXCR, giving one entry per CDR3 protein. The sample lists 500,000 to 650,000 distinct CDR3 sequences; approximately 13% were seen once. The material was PBMCs, obtained on the day of the yellow fever booster vaccination. These receptors were obtained from a man between 25 and 39 years old who received the YFV17D yellow fever vaccine. The CDR3 runs from the conserved cysteine through the conserved F or W. A D gene is named only where the DNA matches it firmly. Not all rows give a size; the values are once, few, many and, for expanded clones, a class.

few	TRBD1	TRBV29-1	TRBJ1-5	CSVGGTGQNQPQHF	TGCAGCGTTGGGGGGACAGGACAAAATCAGCCCCAGCATTTT
NA	NA	TRBV28	TRBJ1-4	CASIPAEAHAKLFF	TGTGCCAGCATCCCCGCCGAGGCCCATGCAAAACTGTTTTTT
NA	NA	TRBV20-1	TRBJ1-3	CSARGGNTIYF	TGCAGTGCTAGGGGGGGAAACACCATATATTTT
NA	NA	TRBV19	TRBJ2-1	CASTQGGSFKNNEQFF	TGTGCCAGTACCCAGGGGGGGAGCTTTAAAAACAATGAGCAGTTCTTC
NA	NA	TRBV20-1	TRBJ2-5	CSASGEGGSQQETQYF	TGCAGTGCTAGTGGGGAAGGAGGGAGTCAACAAGAGACCCAGTACTTC
NA	NA	TRBV28	TRBJ2-2	CAGSRTQNTGELFF	TGTGCCGGAAGTAGGACGCAGAACACCGGGGAGCTGTTTTTT
NA	TRBD2	TRBV25-1	TRBJ2-3	CASSDLTSGRSDTQYF	TGTGCCAGCAGTGACTTAACTAGCGGTAGGTCAGATACGCAGTATTTT
few	NA	TRBV20-1	TRBJ2-5	CSATRETQYF	TGCAGTGCCACCCGGGAGACCCAGTACTTC
few	NA	TRBV11-2	TRBJ2-1	CASSSYQGITLNEQFF	TGTGCCAGCAGCTCGTATCAGGGTATAACCCTCAATGAGCAGTTCTTC
few	TRBD1	TRBV7-8	TRBJ2-4	CASSLPSGQAPIQYF	TGTGCCAGCAGCTTGCCCTCGGGACAGGCGCCCATTCAGTACTTC